Below, 7 T cell receptor beta chains from the same sample are listed, as sequenced in a study of shared clonotypes between healthy human individuals. Some clones are missing from TCRdb's copy, which holds only in-frame ones; the method was immunoSEQ multiplex PCR. Found here are roughly 2.4 million clones, approximately 94% of them singletons; the top ten hold less than 0.15%. The sample taken for sequencing was naive CD4+ T cells sorted from blood. Subset specified: CD45RA+ positively selected. The origin of the receptors is a man aged 18 to 30 in good health.

The chain links TRBV7-2 to TRBJ1-5; 9 nucleotides align to TRBD1. Trimming took 5 bases from V and 4 from J; bases not matched to a gene: 6. This CDR3 region has 15 residues. Germline V CDR1 and CDR2: SGHTA, FQGNSA. The CDR3 sequence: CASSKTGTGNQPQHF. The CDR3 bases are TGTGCCAGCAGCAAAACCGGGACAGGGAATCAGCCCCAGCATTTT.

The V call is TRBV5-1, the J call TRBJ2-3; 8 bases map to TRBD2. Unmatched junction bases numbered 6, after V lost 0 bases and J lost 6 bases. CDR3 length equals 15 residues. CDR1 and CDR2 (germline): SGHRS, YFSETQ. The CDR3: CASSLEGTSADTQYF. The CDR3 nucleotides are TGCGCCAGCAGCTTGGAAGGGACTAGTGCCGATACGCAGTATTTT.

The V call is TRBV7-6, the J call TRBJ2-5; D uncertain. Germline values: CDR1 SGHVS, CDR2 FNYEAQ. The V gene lost 4 bases and the J gene lost 1 base, with 10 bases spanning the gap. The CDR3 runs 14 residues. In DNA form, the CDR3 reads TGTGCCAGCAGCTCCCCACCAATCCAAGAGACCCAGTACTTC. Amino acid sequence: CASSSPPIQETQYF.

V usage is TRBV2 and J usage is TRBJ2-1; TRBD2 might be the D (7 bases). The CDR3 runs to 16 residues. In germline, CDR1 is SNHLY, CDR2 FYNNEI. Between the trimmed V and J ends, which lost 6 bases and 0 bases, there was a span of 15 bases. The CDR3 sequence is CASSGSGGSSYNEQFF. The CDR3 DNA sequence: TGTGCCAGCAGCGGTTCGGGGGGCAGCTCCTACAATGAGCAGTTCTTC.

The genes are TRBV7-9 and TRBJ1-6, with D hard to call. V lost 3 bases and J 0 bases, leaving 9 bases between the germline ends. The CDR3 contains 16 residues. The germline gives CDR1 SEHNR, CDR2 FQNEAQ (reference sequence). CDR3 in DNA: TGTGCCAGCAGCTTTTTAGAGAGCTCCTATAATTCACCCCTCCACTTT. Translation: CASSFLESSYNSPLHF.

The chain joins TRBV5-1 to TRBJ2-3, with D possibly being TRBD1 (6 bases). The V and J ends lost 6 bases and 5 bases respectively, with 16 bases between them. Germline CDR1 is SGHRS and CDR2 is YFSETQ. The CDR3 is 14 residues long. The chain's CDR3 is CASNTGSWGDTQYF. The CDR3 DNA follows: TGCGCCAGCAACACAGGGTCGTGGGGAGATACGCAGTATTTT.

The V gene is TRBV7-2, the J gene TRBJ2-7, with TRBD2 matching 8 bases. The germline V gene encodes CDR1 SGHTA and CDR2 FQGNSA. The CDR3 is 15 amino acids. The junction had 7 bases not matched to a gene; V was cut back by 5 bases and J by 1 base. CDR3 DNA: TGTGCCAGCAGCCCATTAGCGGGACCGTCCTACGAGCAGTACTTC. Translation: CASSPLAGPSYEQYF.